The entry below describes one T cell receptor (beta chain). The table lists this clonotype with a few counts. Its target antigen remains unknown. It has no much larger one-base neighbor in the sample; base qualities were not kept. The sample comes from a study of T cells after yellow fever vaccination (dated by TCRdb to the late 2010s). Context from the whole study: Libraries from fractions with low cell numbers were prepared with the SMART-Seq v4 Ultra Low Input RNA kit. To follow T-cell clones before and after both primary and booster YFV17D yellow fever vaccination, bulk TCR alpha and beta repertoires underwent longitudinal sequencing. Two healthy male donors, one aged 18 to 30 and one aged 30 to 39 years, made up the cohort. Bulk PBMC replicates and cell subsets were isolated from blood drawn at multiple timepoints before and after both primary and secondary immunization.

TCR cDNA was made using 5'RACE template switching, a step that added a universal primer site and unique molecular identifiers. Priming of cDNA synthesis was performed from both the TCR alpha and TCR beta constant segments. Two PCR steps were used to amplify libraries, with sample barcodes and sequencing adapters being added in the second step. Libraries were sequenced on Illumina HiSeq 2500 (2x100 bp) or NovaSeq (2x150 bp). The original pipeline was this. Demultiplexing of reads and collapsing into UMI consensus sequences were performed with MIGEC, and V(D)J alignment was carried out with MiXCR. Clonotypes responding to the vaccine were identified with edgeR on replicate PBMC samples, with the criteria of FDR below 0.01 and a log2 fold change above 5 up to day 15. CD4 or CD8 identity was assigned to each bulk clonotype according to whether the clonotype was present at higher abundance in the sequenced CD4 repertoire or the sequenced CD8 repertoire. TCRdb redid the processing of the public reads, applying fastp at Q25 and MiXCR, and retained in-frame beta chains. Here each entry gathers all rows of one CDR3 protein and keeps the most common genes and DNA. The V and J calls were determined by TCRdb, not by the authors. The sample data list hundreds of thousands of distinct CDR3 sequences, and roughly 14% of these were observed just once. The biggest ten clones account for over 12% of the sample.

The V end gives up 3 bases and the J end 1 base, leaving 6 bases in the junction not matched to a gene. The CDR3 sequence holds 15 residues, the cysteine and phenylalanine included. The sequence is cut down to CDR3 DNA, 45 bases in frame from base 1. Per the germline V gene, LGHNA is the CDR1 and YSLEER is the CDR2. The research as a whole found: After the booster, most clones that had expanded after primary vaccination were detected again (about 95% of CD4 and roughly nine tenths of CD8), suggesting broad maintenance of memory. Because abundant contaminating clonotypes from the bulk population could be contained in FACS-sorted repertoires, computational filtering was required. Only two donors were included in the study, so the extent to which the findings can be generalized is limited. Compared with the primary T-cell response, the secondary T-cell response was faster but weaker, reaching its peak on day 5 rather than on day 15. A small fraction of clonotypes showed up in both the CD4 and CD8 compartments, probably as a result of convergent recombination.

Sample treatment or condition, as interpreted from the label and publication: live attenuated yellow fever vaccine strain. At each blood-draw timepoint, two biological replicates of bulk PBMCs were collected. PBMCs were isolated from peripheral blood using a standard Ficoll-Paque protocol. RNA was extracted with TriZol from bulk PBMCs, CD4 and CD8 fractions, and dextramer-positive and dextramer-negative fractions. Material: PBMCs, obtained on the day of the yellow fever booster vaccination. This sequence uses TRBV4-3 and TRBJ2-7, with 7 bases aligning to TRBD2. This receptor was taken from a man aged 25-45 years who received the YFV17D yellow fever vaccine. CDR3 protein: CASSQGAGTSYEQYF. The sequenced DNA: TGCGCCAGCAGCCAGGGAGCGGGGACGTCCTACGAGCAGTACTTC.